This TCR beta chain was identified during a study of T-cell memory formation after mild COVID-19. TCRdb itself ran the 5' RACE reads through MiXCR, one entry per CDR3 protein. Of 80,000 to 95,000 distinct CDR3 sequences listed, around a quarter are singletons. The clonotype was recovered from a man between 18 and 29 years old who had mild COVID-19 (a few samples of this study predate the infection). Cell type and time point are not known. Sequencing used PBMCs or a T cell subset sorted from them (not recorded which).

The CDR3 loop is CASSDGTSGAVGTDTQYF. CDR3 nucleotides: TGTGCCAGCAGCGACGGGACTAGCGGGGCTGTGGGCACAGATACGCAGTATTTT. This chain links TRBV6-5 with TRBJ2-3; 13 bases match TRBD2. CDR3 length equals 18 residues. V lost 6 bases to trimming and J lost 1 base; unmatched junction nucleotides: 10. Germline-derived CDR1 and CDR2 are MNHEY and SVGAGI.